This T cell receptor (beta chain) was captured in a study of blood T cell repertoires in COVID-19. Only in-frame clones appear in the TCRdb table, and some are missing; sequencing was by immunoSEQ multiplex PCR. This table has under 400,000 clones, roughly 86% appearing once. The ends lost 4 bases at V and 1 base at J; junction bases unmatched: 5. The germline V gene has CDR1 LGHDT and CDR2 YNNKEL (reference sequence). This CDR3 is 16 amino acids long. The material sequenced was PBMCs or T cells enriched from blood (not recorded which). The rearrangement uses TRBV3-1 (or the pseudogene TRBV3-2) and TRBJ2-5; 11 bases match TRBD2. This TCR derives from a man aged 40-55 years in a cohort exposed to, infected with or recovered from COVID-19 (not recorded which). The CDR3 protein is CASSRGLAATQETQYF. The CDR3, as DNA: TGTGCCAGCAGCCGGGGACTAGCGGCCACCCAAGAGACCCAGTACTTC.